The TCR beta chain under discussion was sequenced for a study of blood T cell repertoires in COVID-19. Background on the study: Donors in the United States, Italy and Spain gave samples during acute or convalescent COVID-19. The analysed material was cDNA or gDNA that came from T cells, B-cell-depleted T cells, or PBMCs.

TCRdb keeps only in-frame clones here, not all; method: immunoSEQ multiplex PCR. The data show over 350,000 clones, around 90% seen once. Donors were grouped by their self-reported clinical history. The sequencing input was PBMCs or T cells enriched from blood (not recorded which). The source is a young woman with acute COVID-19.

CDR3 region: CSTRLAGFTQYF. CDR3 nucleotides: TGCAGCACGCGACTAGCGGGATTTACGCAGTATTTT. The J gene is TRBJ2-3, the V gene TRBV29-1; 11 bases agree with TRBD2. Germline values: CDR1 SQVTM, CDR2 ANQGSEA. The CDR3 has 12 residues. J lost 8 bases, V lost 8 bases, and 6 bases had no gene match.